The rows below give T cell receptor beta chains drawn from one sample of a study of T cells in Graves' hyperthyroidism and ophthalmopathy. One entry per CDR3 protein results from TCRdb running MiXCR on the multiplex PCR reads. The repertoire holds hundreds of thousands of distinct CDR3 sequences, with more than 30% as singletons. The sample consisted of blood. The source is a man between 18 and 29 years old with Graves' hyperthyroidism. Both conserved end residues are trimmed from each CDR3. Clone size is given for some rows only: seen once, a few or many times, or a class if the clone is expanded.

clone_size	v_call	j_call	cdr3_aa
few	TRBV5-1	TRBJ1-2	ASSLEGVLDYGYT
.	TRBV7-3	TRBJ2-5	ASSLFETQY
many	TRBV19	TRBJ1-1	ASQSGITEAF
.	TRBV7-9	TRBJ2-7	ASSLAGQY
.	TRBV11-2	TRBJ1-1	ASRTSQGYNTEAF
.	TRBV29-1	TRBJ2-7	SVESGTGDYEQY
.	TRBV14	TRBJ1-6	ASSHAGINSPLH
.	TRBV25-1	TRBJ1-6	ASSPQGRDNSPLH
many	TRBV10-3	TRBJ2-7	AIREQGDYEQY
.	TRBV10-3	TRBJ1-2	ASSDSGTSTHYT
.	TRBV5-1	TRBJ2-5	ASSGTGGTQETQY
.	TRBV5-5	TRBJ2-7	ASSLKGTQLPYEQY
few	TRBV11-3	TRBJ1-5	ASSLRPGNGNQPQH
.	TRBV6-5	TRBJ2-7	ASSQQGRHEQY
.	TRBV20-1	TRBJ1-5	SASPGPQETQH
.	TRBV2	TRBJ2-3	AVRPDTQY
many	TRBV5-1	TRBJ1-1	AISDGIEAF
few	TRBV19	TRBJ2-5	ASRQGMGVETQY
once	TRBV11-2	TRBJ1-1	ASSLGQYMNTEAF
.	TRBV20-1	TRBJ2-5	SARHSDRTETQY
few	TRBV4-2	TRBJ1-5	ASSQERMQPQH
few	TRBV7-2	TRBJ2-7	ASSSGIAGGRYEQY
.	TRBV19	TRBJ2-2	ASRFIASGELF
.	TRBV12-3/TRBV12-4	.	ASSQYSQGYYEQY
.	TRBV19	TRBJ2-2	ASSIAQGWSGELL
few	TRBV6-5	TRBJ1-5	ASSSLGVAQPQH